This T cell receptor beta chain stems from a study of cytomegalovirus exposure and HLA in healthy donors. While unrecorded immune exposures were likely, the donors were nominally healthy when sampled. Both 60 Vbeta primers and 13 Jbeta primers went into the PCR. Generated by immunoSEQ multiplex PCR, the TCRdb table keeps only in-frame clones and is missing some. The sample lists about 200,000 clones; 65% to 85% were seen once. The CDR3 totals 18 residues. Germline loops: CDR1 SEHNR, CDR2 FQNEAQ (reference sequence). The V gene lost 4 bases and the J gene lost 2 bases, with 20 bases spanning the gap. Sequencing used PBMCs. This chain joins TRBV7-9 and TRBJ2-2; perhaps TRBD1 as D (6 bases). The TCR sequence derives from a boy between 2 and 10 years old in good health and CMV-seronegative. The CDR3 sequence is CASSSSADQGSNTGELFF. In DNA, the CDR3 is TGTGCCAGCAGCTCCTCCGCGGACCAGGGGTCCAACACCGGGGAGCTGTTTTTT.